The entry that follows covers one TCR beta chain sequence. The sample belongs to a study of blood T cell repertoires in COVID-19. Across the study: Whether acute or convalescent, the COVID-19 samples came from the United States, Italy and Spain. The analysed material was cDNA or gDNA that came from T cells, B-cell-depleted T cells, or PBMCs.

CDR3 length: 18 amino acids. J gave up 2 bases and V 0 bases, and 12 bases lay outside the gene matches. The germline gives CDR1 SGDLS, CDR2 YYNGEE. Per the original data handling: Estimation of nucleated cell counts relied on the amplification of reference gene primers. Here immunoSEQ multiplex PCR was the method, and the copy in TCRdb shows in-frame clones only, minus some. V and J calls and clone size are copied from that table; D and trimming were computed from the DNA. This sample has approximately 130,000 clones, with about 83% found just once. This sequence was found in a man aged 60-69 years with acute or convalescent COVID-19. Material: peripheral blood. The V and J genes are TRBV9 and TRBJ1-1; TRBD1 matches at 8 bases. CDR3 residues: CASSVALGQGYGNTEAFF. CDR3 in DNA: TGTGCCAGCAGCGTAGCTCTAGGACAGGGATACGGAAACACTGAAGCTTTCTTT.